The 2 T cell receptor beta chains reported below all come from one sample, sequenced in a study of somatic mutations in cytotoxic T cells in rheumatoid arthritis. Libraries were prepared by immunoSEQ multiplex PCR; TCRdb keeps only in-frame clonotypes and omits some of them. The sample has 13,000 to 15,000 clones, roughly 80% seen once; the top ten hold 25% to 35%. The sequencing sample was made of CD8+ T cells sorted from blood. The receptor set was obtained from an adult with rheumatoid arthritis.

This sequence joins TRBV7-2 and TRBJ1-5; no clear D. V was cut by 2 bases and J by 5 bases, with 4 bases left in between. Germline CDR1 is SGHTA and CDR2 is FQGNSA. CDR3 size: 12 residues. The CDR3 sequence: CASSLPYQPQHF. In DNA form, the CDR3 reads TGTGCCAGCAGCTTACCGTATCAGCCCCAGCATTTT. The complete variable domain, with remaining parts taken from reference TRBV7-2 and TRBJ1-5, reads GAGVSQSPSNKVTEKGKDVELRCDPISGHTALYWYRQSLGQGLEFLIYFQGNSAPDKSGLPSDRFSAERTGGSVSTLTIQRTQQEDSAVYLCASSLPYQPQHFGDGTRLSIL.

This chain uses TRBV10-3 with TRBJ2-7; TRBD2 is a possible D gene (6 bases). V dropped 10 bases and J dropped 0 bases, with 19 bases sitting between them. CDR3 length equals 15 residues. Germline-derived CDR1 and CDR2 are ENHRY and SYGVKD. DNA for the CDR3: TGTGCCACAGAACCAGCGGGCCTTAGCTCCTACGAGCAGTACTTC. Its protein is CATEPAGLSSYEQYF.